This TCR beta chain appears in the sequencing data of a study of blood T cell repertoires in COVID-19. Whole-study context: There were acute and convalescent COVID-19 samples, and they came from the United States, Italy and Spain. Sample material is recorded as cDNA or gDNA derived from T cells, B-cell-depleted T cells, or PBMCs.

Per the original methods: Reference gene primer amplification gave estimated nucleated cell counts. Assay: immunoSEQ multiplex PCR; the TCRdb copy retains only in-frame clones and omits some. D and trimming were read from the DNA, whereas the V and J calls and clone size are those reported in that table. The table records about 100,000 clones, about 84% of them present only once. Trimming at V came to 2 bases and at J to 2 bases, leaving 3 bases not matched to a gene. Germline CDR1 is SGHKS and CDR2 is YYEKEE (reference sequence). This CDR3 has 15 residues. This chain uses TRBV5-5 with TRBJ2-7, with 11 bases fitting TRBD2. The receptor was derived from a human donor in a cohort sampled during active COVID-19. The sequenced material came from peripheral blood. This chain's CDR3 is CASSFATSGTYEQYF. In DNA, the CDR3 is TGTGCCAGCAGCTTTGCGACTAGCGGGACCTACGAGCAGTACTTC.